The sequence of this TCR beta chain was determined in a study of molecular identifiers for immune sequencing clone quantification (dated by TCRdb to the late 2010s). About the full investigation: For a replicate experiment, the RNA from either approximately 20,000 or 98,000 naive CD8 T cells was divided into five aliquots, and four of those aliquots went on to sequencing. CD8 T cells were used in a methods study to benchmark molecular-identifier clustering-based TCR repertoire sequencing (MIDCIRS) and TCR RNA copy counting.

To prepare the library, PCR was applied. The sequencer listed for this sample is NextSeq 500. Bulk TCR libraries were made following a previously described method, with the TCR primers given in Table S5. The Qiagen AllPrep DNA/RNA kit was used to purify total RNA. Before analysis, reads from multiple sequencing runs of one library were combined. In the source study's methods: Only reads with exact TCR constant sequence were kept, trimmed to 150 nt, and grouped by their 12-nt molecular barcodes. Reads in each barcode group were sub-clustered using a 15% Levenshtein threshold, and a quality-weighted consensus sequence was built for each RNA molecule. Non-functional sequences were excluded, and lower-count sequences lying one edit away from another sequence were also excluded. Barcode sub-clusters with fewer than 20% of the maximum read count were removed, based on fitting two negative binomial distributions. TCRdb ran its own pipeline on the public reads, namely fastp trimming at Q25 and MiXCR clone calling, and kept in-frame beta chains. A single entry per CDR3 protein holds the most common genes and DNA from its merged rows. The authors' filters were not applied to this entry. The sample records approximately 550,000 distinct CDR3 sequences, 25% of which are singletons. The top ten clonotypes cover 0.7% to 0.9% of the sample.

Study-wide findings and limitations: Highly expanded clone sizes could be underestimated if identical TCR molecules share a barcode. Spiked-in Jurkat TCR RNA equal to a single cell's worth was reported to be detectable even within one million naive CD8 T cells. Spiked-in Jurkat TCR RNA (10 copies' worth), which is not part of the donor repertoire, was contained in the naive libraries. About 3 recovered TCR RNA copies per cell were obtained by modeling, versus approximately 10 by digital PCR, implying a capture efficiency of 25% to 30%. In CMV-specific effector cells, over 97% of molecules were held by clones above 20 RNA copies, whereas under 1% of molecules were held by such clones in naive cells. When barcode sub-clustering was not used, chimeric consensus sequences inflated TCR diversity, with chimeras reaching as high as 47%.

This clonotype appeared many times. It has no known antigen specificity. The sample holds no much larger clone one base away, and base qualities are not on file. Libraries of naive CD8 T cells were generated from roughly 20,000 to 1,000,000 sorted cells, with 10%, 30% or 50% of the purified RNA used. On a BD FACSAria II, naive CD8 T cells were FACS-sorted as CD8+CD4-CCR7+CD45RA+ and collected into RLT Plus buffer. Roughly ten TCR copies' worth of Jurkat RNA were spiked into roughly 19,000-1,000,000 naive CD8 T cell samples to test detection sensitivity. CD8 T cells were enriched using RosetteSep CD8+ T Cell Enrichment Cocktail and Ficoll-Paque, and the enriched cells then underwent ACK red cell lysis. The sample comprised naive CD8+ T cells from blood, with Jurkat cell RNA spiked in. What this sample's cell subset or site label stands for: FACS-sorted CD8+CD4-CCR7+CD45RA+ naive T cells. The clonotype was recovered from a human donor in good health. Some libraries in this study had Jurkat cell RNA spiked in.

Read as DNA, the sequence is TGCAGCGTTGAAGGAAGGACCTTGCCGGAGACCCAGTACTTC. Translated, it gives CSVEGRTLPETQYF. The chain is assembled from TRBV29-1 and TRBJ2-5, with the D gene call left open. The CDR3 runs 14 residues from the cysteine to the phenylalanine. CDR3 DNA only is kept here, 42 bases in frame from base 1. V is pared back by 1 base and J by 5 bases, with 14 bases lying between the germline termini. In the germline V gene, CDR1 corresponds to SQVTM and CDR2 to ANQGSEA.